This TCR beta chain was profiled in a study of T cells in Graves' hyperthyroidism and ophthalmopathy. Across the whole study: Peripheral blood samples were taken at initial diagnosis, prior to any treatment. Notes on the study in general: The model forecast ophthalmopathy, anticipating it by a median approximately 7 months before onset.

CDR1 is MDHEN, CDR2 SYDVKM, per germline. V lost 7 bases to trimming and J lost 8 bases, with 21 bases between them. The CDR3 contains 15 residues. This clonotype was observed many times. Antigen specificity is unknown. Patients aged 18 to 65 with hyperthyroidism were newly diagnosed, with duration under 2 months. Approximately 10 ml of fresh peripheral blood supplied the PBMCs. Researchers took RNA transcripts and amplified the TCR beta CDR3 regions from them. Researchers ran a first-round RT-PCR on the TCR CDR3 using the HTBI primer set. TCRdb re-called the multiplex PCR reads with MiXCR, one entry per CDR3 protein. The repertoire consists of around 290,000 distinct CDR3 sequences, with approximately 13% occurring once and the leading ten covering roughly 7.9%.

This sequence joins TRBV28 and TRBJ2-1; maybe TRBD2 (6 bases). The sample was blood. This receptor was taken from a woman in her thirties or forties with Graves' hyperthyroidism. In DNA form, the CDR3 reads TGTGCCAGCAATTACCCGACTAGAGGGGTTGATGAGCAGTTCTTC. As protein: CASNYPTRGVDEQFF.